The next 25 T cell receptor beta chains were all read from a single sample in a study of shared clonotypes between healthy human individuals. Clones were read by immunoSEQ multiplex PCR, and TCRdb kept only the in-frame ones, dropping some. Found here are about 1 million clones, roughly 80% of them singletons; the top ten hold approximately 1.5%. The sample comprised memory CD4+ T cells sorted from blood. Subset described: CD45RA-negative fraction. Receptor source: a young man in good health.

The CDR3 coding sequence is TGTGCTAGTGGTTTTCGCCTAGCGGGAGAGAGGGAGACCCAGTACTTC. It yields the protein CASGFRLAGERETQYF. The V gene is TRBV12-5, the J gene TRBJ2-5; the match to TRBD2 covers 10 bases. The CDR3 totals 16 residues. CDR1 is LGHNT and CDR2 is FRNRAP in the germline V gene. The V gene end was trimmed by 3 bases and the J gene end by 5 bases; junction bases not matched to a gene: 9.

This sequence joins TRBV19 and TRBJ1-3; no firm D call. Germline CDR1 LNHDA, CDR2 SQIVND (reference sequence). There are 17 residues in the CDR3. Trimming removed 6 bases from V and 0 bases from J, with 18 bases in between. CDR3 amino acids: CASSHGSLPSSGNTIYF. In DNA, the CDR3 is TGTGCCAGTAGCCACGGGTCTCTTCCTTCCTCTGGAAACACCATATATTTT.

The genes are TRBV6-6 and TRBJ2-6; D tentatively reads TRBD1 or TRBD2 (5 bases each). Germline assignment: CDR1 MNHNY and CDR2 SVGAGI (reference sequence). With 9 bases removed from V and 1 base from J, the gap between germline ends came to 16 bases. CDR3 length: 16 residues. CDR3 loop: CASKPGPRSGANVLTF. CDR3 sequence (DNA): TGTGCCAGTAAACCGGGACCCAGGTCTGGGGCCAACGTCCTGACTTTC.

This clone occurred once. V and J are TRBV6-5 and TRBJ1-1, with D tentatively TRBD1 (5 bases). Germline loops: CDR1 MNHEY, CDR2 SVGAGI. The CDR3 loop spans 14 amino acids. V lost 2 bases, J lost 10 bases, and 17 bases lay in between. The CDR3 sequence is CASSYDRGRSGAFF. CDR3 sequence (DNA): TGTGCCAGCAGTTACGACCGGGGACGTTCCGGAGCTTTCTTT.

This chain uses TRBV7-9 with TRBJ2-3; D is possibly TRBD2 (6 bases). V lost 5 bases and J lost 0, with 18 bases in between. CDR1 is SEHNR, CDR2 FQNEAQ, per germline (reference sequence). CDR3 size: 17 residues. CDR3 region: CASSRLSGSGSTDTQYF. The CDR3 coding sequence is TGTGCCAGCAGCCGGTTGTCAGGTAGCGGAAGCACAGATACGCAGTATTTT.

The CDR3 DNA is TGTGCCAGCGATCCCGGGGGGCGGACAGATACGCAGTATTTT. Amino acid sequence: CASDPGGRTDTQYF. The chain carries TRBV28 and TRBJ2-3; a possible D gene is TRBD2 (7 bases). The V gene's germline CDR1 is MDHEN and CDR2 SYDVKM. This CDR3 is 14 amino acids long. Trimming left V 8 bases short and J 3 bases short, with 15 bases between.

The V call is TRBV5-8, the J call TRBJ2-1, with 13 nucleotides matching TRBD2. Germline loops: CDR1 SGHTS, CDR2 YDEGEE. V dropped 4 bases and J dropped 8; count of bases not matched to a gene: 3. The CDR3 contains 14 residues. The CDR3: CASSPGLAGDEQFF. The CDR3, as DNA: TGTGCCAGCAGCCCCGGACTAGCGGGAGATGAGCAGTTCTTC.

For this clone: Different DNA sequences within this sample yield the same CDR3. The genes are TRBV27 and TRBJ2-7; the D gene could be TRBD1 or TRBD2 (5 bases each). The CDR3 consists of 15 residues. V lost 5 bases and J lost 0, with 14 bases in between. In germline, CDR1 is MNHEY, CDR2 SMNVEV (reference sequence). The CDR3 here is CASSPRGRDSYEQYF. In DNA, the CDR3 is TGTGCCAGCAGTCCCCGGGGCAGGGACTCCTACGAGCAGTACTTC.

The V gene is TRBV19, the J gene TRBJ2-5; 7 bases line up with TRBD1. V lost 4 bases, J lost 5 bases, and 4 bases stayed unmatched. The CDR3 contains 13 residues. The germline V gene has CDR1 LNHDA and CDR2 SQIVND (reference sequence). The CDR3 region is CASSRQGYETQYF. The CDR3, as DNA: TGTGCCAGTAGTAGACAGGGCTACGAGACCCAGTACTTC.

This clone showed up just a few times. V is TRBV10-3 and J is TRBJ2-1; the D gene could be TRBD1 or TRBD2 (5 bases each). The CDR3 extends over 13 amino acids. Between the trimmed V and J ends, which lost 1 base and 8 bases, there was a span of 9 bases. Per germline, CDR1 ENHRY and CDR2 SYGVKD. CDR3 amino acids: CAISELGDDEQFF. CDR3 nucleotides: TGTGCCATCAGTGAGTTGGGGGACGATGAGCAGTTCTTC.

This chain connects TRBV28 to TRBJ2-7; D might be TRBD1 (7 bases). The CDR3 contains 12 residues. V lost 6 bases to trimming and J lost 7 bases, with 13 bases between them. Germline V gene data show CDR1 as MDHEN and CDR2 as SYDVKM. The DNA for the CDR3 is TGTGCCAGCAGAGACGCAGGGGGGGAGCAGTACTTC. This translates into CASRDAGGEQYF.

This clone showed up many times. This rearrangement joins TRBV4-2 to TRBJ1-1, with D unresolved. Germline-derived CDR1 and CDR2 are LGHNA and YNFKEQ. V lost 0 bases, J lost 11 bases, and 16 bases lay in between. The CDR3 contains 14 residues. For the CDR3, the DNA is TGTGCCAGCAGCCAAGATAAGCACTCATTAGACGCTTTCTTT. Translated, it gives CASSQDKHSLDAFF.

The chain combines TRBV6-5 with TRBJ1-3, with TRBD1 identical over 7 bases. The CDR3 contains 16 residues. The trim removed 2 bases at V and 2 bases at J, leaving 6 bases unmatched. Germline loops: CDR1 MNHEY, CDR2 SVGAGI. The CDR3 region has the DNA TGTGCCAGCAGTTACGCCCGACAGGGACCTGGAAACACCATATATTTT. Amino acid sequence: CASSYARQGPGNTIYF.

This rearrangement joins TRBV7-6 to TRBJ1-4, with D possibly matching TRBD1 (6 bases). The CDR3 has 14 residues. Germline CDR1 and CDR2: SGHVS and FNYEAQ. V gave up 1 base and J gave up 6 bases, with 9 bases separating them. DNA of the CDR3: TGTGCCAGCAGCTTAGACAGGGTATATGAAAAACTGTTTTTT. It codes for CASSLDRVYEKLFF.

In its sample, this clone was seen many times. The V gene is TRBV5-4, the J gene TRBJ1-6; 8 nucleotides agree with TRBD1. This CDR3 region has 17 residues. J was trimmed by 3 bases and V by 1 base; bases with no gene match: 6. Per germline, CDR1 SGHNT and CDR2 YYREEE (reference sequence). The CDR3 nucleotides read TGTGCCAGCAGCTTGTCCCCTGACAGGGGCTATAATTCACCCCTCCACTTT. This sequence encodes CASSLSPDRGYNSPLHF.

A word on this clone: The sample carries other DNA sequences with the same CDR3. The rearrangement links TRBV7-9 to TRBJ1-2, with unresolved D. The germline V and J ends were trimmed by 5 bases and 7 bases, with 11 bases remaining between them. The CDR3 spans 12 residues. Germline loops: CDR1 SEHNR, CDR2 FQNEAQ (reference sequence). The CDR3 here is CASSPTDGGYTF. The CDR3 DNA sequence: TGTGCCAGCAGCCCAACGGACGGTGGCTACACCTTC.

J is TRBJ1-4 and V is TRBV30; D is possibly TRBD1 (5 bases). Germline V gives CDR1 GTSNPN, CDR2 SVGIG (reference sequence). This CDR3 spans 13 amino acids. The V end was cut by 3 bases, the J end by 8 bases, with 13 bases between. Here the CDR3 DNA reads TGTGCCTGGAGGGGCAGGGCGGGAGAAAAACTGTTTTTT. Protein product: CAWRGRAGEKLFF.

The chain couples TRBV18 to TRBJ2-3; 7 bases align to TRBD2. Trimming took 3 bases from V and 0 from J; bases not matched to a gene: 3. The CDR3 contains 15 residues. Germline loops: CDR1 KGHSH, CDR2 LQKENI. CDR3 region: CASSPLAASTDTQYF. The CDR3 bases are TGTGCCAGCTCACCTCTAGCGGCTAGCACAGATACGCAGTATTTT.

The chain couples TRBV25-1 to TRBJ2-3; D is possibly TRBD1 or TRBD2 (6 bases each). Per germline, CDR1 MGHDK and CDR2 SYGVNS. The V end lost 2 bases, the J end lost 6 bases, and 15 bases lay between the germline ends. The length of the CDR3 is 15 residues. CDR3 sequence (DNA): TGTGCCAGCAGTGAAAACCAGCCGGGGGCCGATACGCAGTATTTT. Its protein product is CASSENQPGADTQYF.

This chain connects TRBV23-1 to TRBJ2-1; 11 positions agree with TRBD1. TRBV23-1 is an ORF, with its function uncertain. The V segment lost 4 bases and the J segment 8 bases; nucleotides outside the gene matches: 16. The CDR3 sequence is 18 residues long. The CDR3 reads CASSLERTPDRGLDEQFF. CDR3 nucleotides: TGCGCCAGCAGTCTGGAGAGGACCCCGGACAGGGGGCTCGATGAGCAGTTCTTC.

This clone was detected once. The sample holds other DNA sequences that translate to the same CDR3. V gene TRBV5-1 combines with J gene TRBJ2-3, with TRBD2 as a possible D gene (6 bases). V was clipped by 1 base and J by 3 bases, with 12 bases between them. The germline V gene has CDR1 SGHRS and CDR2 YFSETQ. There are 15 residues in the CDR3. CDR3 DNA: TGCGCCAGCAGCTTGCAAGGGGCGGGAACAGATACGCAGTATTTT. It specifies CASSLQGAGTDTQYF.

The chain couples TRBV6-8 to TRBJ1-4; 12 positions agree with TRBD1. V shed 2 bases, J shed 4 bases, and the junction held 5 bases outside the gene matches. The V gene's germline CDR1 is MNHGY and CDR2 SAAAGT. The CDR3 has 17 residues. CDR3: CASSYPGQGAGNEKLFF. CDR3 in DNA: TGTGCCAGCAGTTACCCGGGACAGGGGGCGGGTAATGAAAAACTGTTTTTT.

This clone has only a few counts. The gene calls are TRBV9 and TRBJ2-2; no clear D gene. The CDR3 covers 15 residues. Germline CDR1 is SGDLS and CDR2 is YYNGEE. Deletions cut 0 bases from V and 3 bases from J, with 9 bases between. The CDR3 protein is CASSVEGSDTGELFF. In DNA form, the CDR3 reads TGTGCCAGCAGCGTAGAGGGCTCCGACACCGGGGAGCTGTTTTTT.

J is TRBJ2-3 and V is TRBV7-2; no clear D gene. The CDR3 runs to 14 residues. Germline V lookup: CDR1 SGHTA, CDR2 FQGNSA. V was shortened by 1 base and J by 5 bases, with 10 bases between the two germline ends. The CDR3 protein is CASSLGLTLDTQYF. The CDR3 region has the DNA TGTGCCAGCAGCTTAGGGTTAACACTAGATACGCAGTATTTT.

This sequence joins TRBV7-2 and TRBJ2-7; 9 bases are shared with TRBD2. With 2 bases clipped from V and 5 bases from J, the junction kept 4 bases outside the gene matches. The germline gives CDR1 SGHTA, CDR2 FQGNSA. CDR3 length equals 14 residues. This CDR3 is CASSLKREDHEQYF. Written as DNA, the CDR3 is TGTGCCAGCAGCTTAAAGCGGGAGGATCACGAGCAGTACTTC. The complete variable domain, with remaining parts taken from reference TRBV7-2 and TRBJ2-7, reads GAGVSQSPSNKVTEKGKDVELRCDPISGHTALYWYRQSLGQGLEFLIYFQGNSAPDKSGLPSDRFSAERTGGSVSTLTIQRTQQEDSAVYLCASSLKREDHEQYFGPGTRLTVT.